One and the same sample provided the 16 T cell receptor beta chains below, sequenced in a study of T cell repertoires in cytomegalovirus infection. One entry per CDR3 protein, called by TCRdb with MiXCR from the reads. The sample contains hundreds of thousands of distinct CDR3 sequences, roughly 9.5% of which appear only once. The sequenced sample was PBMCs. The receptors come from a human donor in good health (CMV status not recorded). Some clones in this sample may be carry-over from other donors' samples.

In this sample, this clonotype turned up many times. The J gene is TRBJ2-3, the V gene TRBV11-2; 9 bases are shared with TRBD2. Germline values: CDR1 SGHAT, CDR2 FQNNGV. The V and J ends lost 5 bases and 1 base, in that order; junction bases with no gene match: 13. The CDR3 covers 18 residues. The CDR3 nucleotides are TGTGCCAGCAGCCTCAGGGGGAGCGGGAGGAGGGGCACAGATACGCAGTATTTT. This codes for CASSLRGSGRRGTDTQYF.

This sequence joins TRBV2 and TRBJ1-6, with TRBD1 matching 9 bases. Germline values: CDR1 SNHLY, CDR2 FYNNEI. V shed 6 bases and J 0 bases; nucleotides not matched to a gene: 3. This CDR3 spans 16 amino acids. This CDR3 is CASSPTGGSYNSPLHF. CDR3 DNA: TGTGCCAGCAGCCCGACAGGGGGCTCCTATAATTCACCCCTCCACTTT. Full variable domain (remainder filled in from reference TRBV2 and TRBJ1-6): EPEVTQTPSHQVTQMGQEVILRCVPISNHLYFYWYRQILGQKVEFLVSFYNNEISEKSEIFDDQFSVERPDGSNFTLKIRSTKLEDSAMYFCASSPTGGSYNSPLHFGNGTRLTVT.

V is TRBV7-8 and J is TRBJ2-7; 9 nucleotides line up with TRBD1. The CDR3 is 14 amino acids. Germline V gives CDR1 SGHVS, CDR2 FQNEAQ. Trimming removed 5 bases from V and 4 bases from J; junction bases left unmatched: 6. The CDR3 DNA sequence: TGTGCCAGCAGCCTCAGGACAGGGGAATACGAGCAGTACTTC. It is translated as CASSLRTGEYEQYF.

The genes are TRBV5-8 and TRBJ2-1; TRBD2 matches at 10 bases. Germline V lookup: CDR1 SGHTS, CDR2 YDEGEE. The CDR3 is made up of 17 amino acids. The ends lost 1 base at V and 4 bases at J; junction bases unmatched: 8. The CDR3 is CASSLRGLAFGYNEQFF. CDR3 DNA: TGTGCCAGCAGCTTGAGGGGACTAGCGTTTGGTTACAATGAGCAGTTCTTC.

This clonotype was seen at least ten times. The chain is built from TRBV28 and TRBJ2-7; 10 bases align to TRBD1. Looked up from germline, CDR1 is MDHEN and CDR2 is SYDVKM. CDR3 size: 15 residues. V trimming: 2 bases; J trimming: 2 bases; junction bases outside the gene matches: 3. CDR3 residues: CASSLATGGTYEQYF. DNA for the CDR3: TGTGCCAGCAGTTTAGCGACAGGGGGCACCTACGAGCAGTACTTC.

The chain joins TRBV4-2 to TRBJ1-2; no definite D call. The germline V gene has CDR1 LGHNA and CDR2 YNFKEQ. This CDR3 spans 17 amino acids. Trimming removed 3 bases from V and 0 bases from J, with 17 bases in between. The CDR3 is CASSHVGGQASNYGYTF. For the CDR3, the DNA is TGTGCCAGCAGCCATGTGGGTGGGCAGGCTTCTAACTATGGCTACACCTTC.

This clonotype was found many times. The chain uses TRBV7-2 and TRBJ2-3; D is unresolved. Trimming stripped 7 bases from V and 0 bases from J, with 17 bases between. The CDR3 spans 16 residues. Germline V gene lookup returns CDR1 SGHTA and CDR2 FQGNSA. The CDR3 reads CASIPMPGHSTDTQYF. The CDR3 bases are TGTGCCAGCATCCCCATGCCTGGTCATAGCACAGATACGCAGTATTTT.

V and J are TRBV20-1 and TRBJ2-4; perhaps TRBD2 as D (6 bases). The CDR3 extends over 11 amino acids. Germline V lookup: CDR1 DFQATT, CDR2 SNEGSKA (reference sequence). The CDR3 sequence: CRAKAGNIQYF. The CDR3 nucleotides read TGCAGGGCAAAGGCGGGGAACATTCAGTACTTC.

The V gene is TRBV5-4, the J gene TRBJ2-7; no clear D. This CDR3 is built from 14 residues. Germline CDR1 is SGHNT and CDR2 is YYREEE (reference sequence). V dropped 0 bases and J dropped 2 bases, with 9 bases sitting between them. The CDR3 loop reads CASSLAEPTYEQYF. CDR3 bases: TGTGCCAGCAGCTTGGCCGAGCCCACCTACGAGCAGTACTTC.

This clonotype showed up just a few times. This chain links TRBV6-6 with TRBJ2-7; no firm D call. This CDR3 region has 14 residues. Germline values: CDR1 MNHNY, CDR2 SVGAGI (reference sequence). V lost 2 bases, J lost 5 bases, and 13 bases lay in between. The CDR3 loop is CASSYNTDSDEQYF. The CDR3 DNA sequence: TGTGCCAGCAGTTACAACACGGATTCGGACGAGCAGTACTTC.

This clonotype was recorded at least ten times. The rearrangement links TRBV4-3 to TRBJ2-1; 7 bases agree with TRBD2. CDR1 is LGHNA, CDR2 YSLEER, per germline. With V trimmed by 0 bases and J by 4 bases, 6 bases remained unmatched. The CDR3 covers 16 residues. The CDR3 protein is CASSQDKTSVYNEQFF. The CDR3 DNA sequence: TGCGCCAGCAGCCAAGATAAAACTAGCGTATACAATGAGCAGTTCTTC.

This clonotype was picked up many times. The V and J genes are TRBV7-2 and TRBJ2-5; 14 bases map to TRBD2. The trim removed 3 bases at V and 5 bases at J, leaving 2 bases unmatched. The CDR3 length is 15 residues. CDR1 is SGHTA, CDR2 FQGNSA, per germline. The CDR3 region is CASSLRTSGGETQYF. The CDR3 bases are TGTGCCAGCAGCTTGAGGACTAGCGGGGGGGAGACCCAGTACTTC.

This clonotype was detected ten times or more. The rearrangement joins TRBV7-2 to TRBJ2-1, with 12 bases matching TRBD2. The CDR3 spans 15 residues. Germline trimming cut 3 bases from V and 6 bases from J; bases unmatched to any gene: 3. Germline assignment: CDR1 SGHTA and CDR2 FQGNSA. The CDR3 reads CASSLTSGSPNEQFF. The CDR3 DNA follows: TGTGCCAGCAGCTTGACTAGCGGGAGCCCCAATGAGCAGTTCTTC.

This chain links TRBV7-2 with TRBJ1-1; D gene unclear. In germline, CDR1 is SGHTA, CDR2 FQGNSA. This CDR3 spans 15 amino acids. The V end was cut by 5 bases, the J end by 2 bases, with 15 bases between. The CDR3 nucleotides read TGTGCCAGCAGCAACCAATTGGGAGTCAACACTGAAGCTTTCTTT. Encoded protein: CASSNQLGVNTEAFF.

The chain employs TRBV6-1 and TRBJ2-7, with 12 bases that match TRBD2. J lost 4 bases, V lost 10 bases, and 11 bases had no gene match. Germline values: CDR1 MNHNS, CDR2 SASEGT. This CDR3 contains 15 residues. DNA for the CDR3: TGTGCCACTTACCCTTCTAGCGGGAGGGTTTACGAGCAGTACTTC. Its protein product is CATYPSSGRVYEQYF.

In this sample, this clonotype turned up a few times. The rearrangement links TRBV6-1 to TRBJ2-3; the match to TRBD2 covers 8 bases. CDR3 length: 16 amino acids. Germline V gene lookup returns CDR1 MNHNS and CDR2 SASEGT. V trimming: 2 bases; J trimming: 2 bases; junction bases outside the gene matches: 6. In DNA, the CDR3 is TGTGCCAGCAGTGAATGGCGGGGGGCGACCACAGATACGCAGTATTTT. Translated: CASSEWRGATTDTQYF.